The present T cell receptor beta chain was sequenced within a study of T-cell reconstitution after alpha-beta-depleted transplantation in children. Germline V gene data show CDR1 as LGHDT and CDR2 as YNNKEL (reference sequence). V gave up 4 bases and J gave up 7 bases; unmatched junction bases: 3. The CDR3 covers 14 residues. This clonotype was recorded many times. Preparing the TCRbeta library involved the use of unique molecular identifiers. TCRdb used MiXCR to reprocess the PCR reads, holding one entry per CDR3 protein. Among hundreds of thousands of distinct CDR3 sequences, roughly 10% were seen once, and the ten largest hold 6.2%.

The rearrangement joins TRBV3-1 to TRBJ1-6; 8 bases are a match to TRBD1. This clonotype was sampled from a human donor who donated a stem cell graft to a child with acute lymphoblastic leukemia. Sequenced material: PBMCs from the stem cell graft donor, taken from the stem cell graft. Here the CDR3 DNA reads TGTGCCAGCAGCCCAACAGGGGGAAATTCACCCCTCCACTTT. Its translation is CASSPTGGNSPLHF.